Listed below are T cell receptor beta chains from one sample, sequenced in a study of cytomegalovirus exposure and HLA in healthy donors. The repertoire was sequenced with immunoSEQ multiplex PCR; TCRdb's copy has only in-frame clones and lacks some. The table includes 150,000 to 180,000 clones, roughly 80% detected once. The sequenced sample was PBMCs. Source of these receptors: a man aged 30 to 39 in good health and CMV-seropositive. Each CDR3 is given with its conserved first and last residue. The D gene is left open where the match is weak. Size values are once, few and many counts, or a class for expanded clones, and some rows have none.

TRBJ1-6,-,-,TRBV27,TGTGCCAGCAGTTATATTTACTCCTATAATTCACCCCTCCACTTT,CASSYIYSYNSPLHF
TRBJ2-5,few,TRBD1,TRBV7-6,TGTGCCAGCAGCTCAAAACAGGGGTACGAGACCCAGTACTTC,CASSSKQGYETQYF
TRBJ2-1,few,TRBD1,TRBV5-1,TGCGCCAGCAGCTGGGATACGGACAGGGTGTACGAGCAGTTCTTC,CASSWDTDRVYEQFF
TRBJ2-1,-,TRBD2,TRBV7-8,TGTGCCAGCAGCCCGACCGGACTAGCGGGTAGCAATGAGCAGTTCTTC,CASSPTGLAGSNEQFF
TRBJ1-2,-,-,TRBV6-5,TGTGCCAGCAGTTACTCGTCTTCTGCCGGCTATGGCTACACCTTC,CASSYSSSAGYGYTF
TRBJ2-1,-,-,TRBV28,TGTGCCAGCAGTTTAGGCGCAGGGGTTTACAATGAGCAGTTCTTC,CASSLGAGVYNEQFF
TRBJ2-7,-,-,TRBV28,TGTGCCAGCAGTCCCCCTCCCAGCGTTAACTACGAGCAGTACTTC,CASSPPPSVNYEQYF
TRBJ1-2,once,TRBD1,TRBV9,TGTGCCAGCAGCGTAGCGGGGGACAGAAACATATATGGCTACACCTTC,CASSVAGDRNIYGYTF
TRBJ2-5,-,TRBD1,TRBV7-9,TGTGCCAGCAGCGTTGGACAGGGGGGGCAAGAGACCCAGTACTTC,CASSVGQGGQETQYF
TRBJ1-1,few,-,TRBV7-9,TGTGCCAGCAGCCTGTCGTCAGGGGTGGCTGAAGCTTTCTTT,CASSLSSGVAEAFF
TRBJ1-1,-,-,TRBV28,TGTGCCAGCAGTCCCGAAACAGGGTTGAACACTGAAGCTTTCTTT,CASSPETGLNTEAFF
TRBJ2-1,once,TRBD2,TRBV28,TGTGCCAGCATTACCCGGGGCAGCGGGACGTCGAGTGAGCAGTTCTTC,CASITRGSGTSSEQFF
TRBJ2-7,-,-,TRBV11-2,TGTGCCAGCAGATCTGGTTGGTCAGGGGTCTCCTACGAGCAGTACTTC,CASRSGWSGVSYEQYF
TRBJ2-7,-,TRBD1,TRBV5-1,TGCGCCAGCAGCTTGGTGGCAGGGGGCGCGAGAGAGCAGTACTTC,CASSLVAGGAREQYF
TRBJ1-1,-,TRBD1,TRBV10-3,TGTGCCATCATCGTGATGGAGACAGGGAGTAGAACTTTCTTT,CAIIVMETGSRTFF
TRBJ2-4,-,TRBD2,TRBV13,TGTGCCAGCAGCTCGGGACTAGCGGGAGGGCCTAACATAAACATTCAGTACTTC,CASSSGLAGGPNINIQYF
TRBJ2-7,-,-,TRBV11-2,TGTGCCAGCAGCTTAGCGGCAGGGTTCCTCTACGAGCAGTACTTC,CASSLAAGFLYEQYF
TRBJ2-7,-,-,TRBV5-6,TGTGCCAGCAGCTTTGGGCTTACATCCTACGAGCAGTACTTC,CASSFGLTSYEQYF
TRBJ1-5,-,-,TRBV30,TGTGCCTGGCCCCCAGGGGCTCGATGGCCCCAGCATTTT,CAWPPGARWPQHF
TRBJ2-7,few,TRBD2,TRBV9,TGTGCCAGCAGCGTAGATAGCGGGAGGGCCGGGCTTCTCGAGCAGTACTTC,CASSVDSGRAGLLEQYF
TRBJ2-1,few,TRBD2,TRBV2,TGTGCCAGCAGTGAAGCGGTAGGGAGGGCTGGCGAGCAGTTCTTC,CASSEAVGRAGEQFF
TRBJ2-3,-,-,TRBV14,TGTGCCAGCAGCCAAGACTCGGGAAGCTCGCAGTATTTT,CASSQDSGSSQYF
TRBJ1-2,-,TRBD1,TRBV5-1,TGCGCCAGCAGCTTGGGGGGACAGCTGAACTATGGCTACACCTTC,CASSLGGQLNYGYTF
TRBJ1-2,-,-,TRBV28,TGTGCCAGCAGTCCCGATACAGGGTATGGCTACACCTTC,CASSPDTGYGYTF
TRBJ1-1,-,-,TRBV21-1,TGTGCCAGTTACAGGCCTACCGAAGCTTTCTTT,CASYRPTEAFF
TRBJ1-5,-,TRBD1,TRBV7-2,TGTGCCAGCAGCTCCTTGACAGGGAAAGGTCAGCCCCAGCATTTT,CASSSLTGKGQPQHF
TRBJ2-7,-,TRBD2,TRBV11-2,TGTGCCAGCAGCTTAGCCGGGACTAGAAACGAGCAGTACTTC,CASSLAGTRNEQYF
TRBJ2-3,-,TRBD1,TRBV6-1,TGTGCCAGCAGTAAAGGGACAGGGAAGGTTAGCGGGTTAAGCACAGATACGCAGTATTTT,CASSKGTGKVSGLSTDTQYF
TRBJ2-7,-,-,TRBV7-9,TGTGCCAGCAGCTTAGGGGCCAACTACGAGCAGTACTTC,CASSLGANYEQYF
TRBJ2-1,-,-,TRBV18,TGTGCCAGCTCACCACTAGCGCCCGGGTACAATGAGCAGTTCTTC,CASSPLAPGYNEQFF
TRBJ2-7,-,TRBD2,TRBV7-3,TGTGCCAGCAGCCCTGGACTAGCGGGTGAGCAGTACTTC,CASSPGLAGEQYF
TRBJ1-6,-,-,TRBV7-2,TGTGCCAGCAGCTTAGGATCTCAGGGGATCGGGTCACCCCTCCACTTT,CASSLGSQGIGSPLHF
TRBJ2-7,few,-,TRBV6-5,TGTGCCAGCAGTCTCCTCGGGGACGAGCAGTACTTC,CASSLLGDEQYF
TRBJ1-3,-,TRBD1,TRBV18,TGTGCCAGCTCACAGGACAGGGTCTCTGGAAACACCATATATTTT,CASSQDRVSGNTIYF
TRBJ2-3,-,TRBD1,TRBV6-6,TGTGCCAGCAGCCCGGGACAGCATCTCCGGGATACGCAGTATTTT,CASSPGQHLRDTQYF